The 25 T cell receptor beta chains below were found in one sample sequenced in a study of cytomegalovirus exposure and HLA in healthy donors. PCR used 60 Vbeta primers and 13 Jbeta primers. Measured with immunoSEQ multiplex PCR; TCRdb has only the in-frame clones, and not every one. The sample has around 120,000 clones, approximately 80% seen once. The sequenced material came from PBMCs. The receptors here all came from a girl aged 2 to 10 in good health and CMV-seronegative.

The J gene is TRBJ1-1, the V gene TRBV14, with TRBD1 identical over 8 bases. J gave up 0 bases and V 3 bases, and 3 bases lay outside the gene matches. Germline V lookup: CDR1 SGHDN, CDR2 FVKESK. The CDR3 extends over 15 amino acids. The CDR3 DNA reads as TGTGCCAGCAGCCACCGACAGGGGATGAACACTGAAGCTTTCTTT. Amino acids: CASSHRQGMNTEAFF.

The V call is TRBV25-1, the J call TRBJ2-1; possible D gene TRBD2, 6 bases. Germline V gene data show CDR1 as MGHDK and CDR2 as SYGVNS. The CDR3 loop spans 13 amino acids. V lost 1 base and J 7 bases, leaving 8 bases between the germline ends. DNA for the CDR3: TGTGCCAGCAGTGAATCAGGGAGGAATGAGCAGTTCTTC. Translated: CASSESGRNEQFF.

This chain connects TRBV19 to TRBJ2-1, with D possibly matching TRBD2 (6 bases). The CDR3 runs to 15 residues. The germline gives CDR1 LNHDA, CDR2 SQIVND (reference sequence). Trimming cost V 4 bases and J 0 bases, with 10 bases left between them. The CDR3 DNA follows: TGTGCCAGTAGTAGCGGGACGAGCTCCTACAATGAGCAGTTCTTC. Protein: CASSSGTSSYNEQFF. The full variable domain, rest sourced from reference TRBV19 and TRBJ2-1, is DGGITQSPKYLFRKEGQNVTLSCEQNLNHDAMYWYRQDPGQGLRLIYYSQIVNDFQKGDIAEGYSVSREKKESFPLTVTSAQKNPTAFYLCASSSGTSSYNEQFFGPGTRLTVL.

The chain joins TRBV15 to TRBJ1-2; possible D gene TRBD1, 5 bases. V lost 0 bases and J lost 0, with 11 bases in between. Germline CDR1 is LNHNV and CDR2 is YYDKDF (reference sequence). The CDR3 has 16 amino acids. This CDR3 is CATSRDRQTANYGYTF. DNA for the CDR3: TGTGCCACCAGCAGAGACCGACAGACAGCTAACTATGGCTACACCTTC.

The chain links TRBV5-1 to TRBJ2-1, with D possibly matching TRBD1 (6 bases). Trimming stripped 2 bases from V and 6 bases from J, with 12 bases between. CDR1 and CDR2 (germline): SGHRS, YFSETQ. This CDR3 is built from 14 residues. CDR3 bases: TGCGCCAGCAGCTTTGAACAGGGTAGCAATGAGCAGTTCTTC. Its translation is CASSFEQGSNEQFF.

This clone was counted only a few times. The rearrangement links TRBV6-4 to TRBJ1-2; no clear D gene. Trimming shortened V by 4 bases and J by 7 bases, and 13 bases separated the two germline ends. The germline V gene has CDR1 MRHNA and CDR2 SNTAGT. The CDR3 runs to 13 residues. CDR3 sequence: CASSAGEGSGYTF. In nucleotides, the CDR3 is TGTGCCAGCAGTGCTGGCGAGGGCAGTGGCTACACCTTC.

The chain couples TRBV6-1 to TRBJ2-1; 9 nucleotides agree with TRBD2. Germline V gene sequence: CDR1 MNHNS, CDR2 SASEGT. The ends lost 4 bases at V and 1 base at J; junction bases unmatched: 2. This CDR3 spans 15 amino acids. DNA for the CDR3: TGTGCCAGCAGTGGACTAGCGGCTTCCTACAATGAGCAGTTCTTC. Amino acid sequence: CASSGLAASYNEQFF.

The chain links TRBV5-1 to TRBJ2-5, with TRBD2 identical over 12 bases. V gave up 3 bases and J gave up 2 bases; unmatched junction bases: 2. Germline values: CDR1 SGHRS, CDR2 YFSETQ. The CDR3 loop spans 15 amino acids. The CDR3 protein is CASSSSGRGQETQYF. CDR3 DNA sequence: TGCGCCAGCAGCTCTAGCGGGAGGGGACAAGAGACCCAGTACTTC.

This clone was counted only a few times. The CDR3 DNA follows: TGCGCCAGCAGCCAAGATTTGAGGGTAATGAACACTGAAGCTTTCTTT. This sequence encodes CASSQDLRVMNTEAFF. The chain employs TRBV4-1 and TRBJ1-1; D gene unclear. The CDR3 sequence is 16 residues long. Germline V gene lookup returns CDR1 MGHRA and CDR2 YSYEKL. Trimming took 0 bases from V and 0 from J, leaving 11 bases between them.

This clone turned up a few times. The chain uses TRBV6-5 and TRBJ1-1; weak D call: TRBD1 (6 bases). V was trimmed by 2 bases and J by 4 bases, leaving 11 bases between them. The CDR3 runs 14 residues. Germline lookup yields CDR1 MNHEY and CDR2 SVGAGI. For the CDR3, the DNA is TGTGCCAGCAGTTACGCTGCCAGGGGCACTGAAGCTTTCTTT. Protein sequence: CASSYAARGTEAFF.

The chain recombines TRBV4-1 with TRBJ1-4, with D unclear. This CDR3 is built from 12 residues. The V and J ends lost 1 base and 7 bases respectively, with 4 bases between them. Germline CDR1 and CDR2: MGHRA and YSYEKL. The CDR3 region has the DNA TGCGCCAGCAGCCAAGCGAGTGAAAAACTGTTTTTT. It encodes CASSQASEKLFF.

This sequence joins TRBV19 and TRBJ2-3; 7 nucleotides match TRBD2. From germline, CDR1 is LNHDA and CDR2 SQIVND (reference sequence). The V gene end was trimmed by 5 bases and the J gene end by 1 base; junction bases not matched to a gene: 3. This CDR3 is built from 14 residues. Here the CDR3 reads CASSVLAGTDTQYF. The CDR3 nucleotides read TGTGCCAGTAGTGTCCTAGCGGGCACAGATACGCAGTATTTT.

The rearrangement links TRBV27 to TRBJ1-4; 7 bases are a match to TRBD1. CDR1 and CDR2 (germline): MNHEY, SMNVEV (reference sequence). Trimming cost V 6 bases and J 3 bases; bases outside gene matches: 7. This CDR3 is built from 15 residues. The CDR3 DNA reads TGTGCCAGCAGCCTCGAGGGGGCGGCTAATGAAAAACTGTTTTTT. It codes for CASSLEGAANEKLFF.

CDR3 sequence (DNA): TGTGCCAGCAGCCAATATCGGGGTAGCACAGATACGCAGTATTTT. It is translated as CASSQYRGSTDTQYF. This chain joins TRBV14 and TRBJ2-3; D might be TRBD2 (5 bases). The V end was cut by 2 bases, the J end by 0 bases, with 9 bases between. The CDR3 consists of 15 residues. Germline-derived CDR1 and CDR2 are SGHDN and FVKESK.

The V and J genes are TRBV5-6 and TRBJ2-7; 8 bases line up with TRBD1. Per germline, CDR1 SGHDT and CDR2 YYEEEE. After removal of 2 bases from V and 5 bases from J, the junction contained 9 bases not matched to a gene. This CDR3 comprises 15 residues. This CDR3 reads CASSLAAGGRDEQYF. DNA of the CDR3: TGTGCCAGCAGCTTAGCGGCAGGGGGCCGGGACGAGCAGTACTTC.

The chain has TRBV7-2 and TRBJ1-2; TRBD1 aligns across 7 bases. CDR3 length: 13 amino acids. Unmatched junction bases numbered 6, after V lost 7 bases and J lost 4 bases. CDR1 and CDR2 (germline): SGHTA, FQGNSA. The CDR3 here is CASTPTGPYGYTF. The DNA for the CDR3 is TGTGCCAGCACCCCGACAGGGCCCTATGGCTACACCTTC.

The chain couples TRBV11-1 to TRBJ1-1, with TRBD1 matching over 7 bases. J gave up 10 bases and V 5 bases, and 13 bases lay outside the gene matches. In germline, CDR1 is SGHAT, CDR2 FQDESV (reference sequence). The CDR3 loop spans 14 amino acids. The CDR3 region has the DNA TGTGCCAGCAGCGCCCAGGGGGGCGGCGAAACAGCTTTCTTT. It codes for CASSAQGGGETAFF.

The chain links TRBV27 to TRBJ2-1, with TRBD2 matching 13 bases. The germline CDR1 and CDR2 sequences are MNHEY and SMNVEV (reference sequence). The trim removed 6 bases at V and 9 bases at J, leaving 11 bases unmatched. This CDR3 has 16 amino acids. The CDR3: CASRPVGLAGEGEQFF. Here the CDR3 DNA reads TGTGCCAGCAGGCCCGTAGGACTAGCGGGAGAAGGTGAGCAGTTCTTC.

The CDR3 nucleotides are TGCGCCAGCAGCCACGTCCTTGTCAATCAGCCCCAGCATTTT. Encoded protein: CASSHVLVNQPQHF. The V gene is TRBV4-1, the J gene TRBJ1-5, with D uncertain. The V gene lost 3 bases and the J gene lost 3 bases, with 9 bases spanning the gap. The CDR3 runs to 14 residues. Germline CDR1 reads MGHRA; CDR2 reads YSYEKL.

This chain uses TRBV4-1 with TRBJ2-3; 7 nucleotides match TRBD2. There are 15 residues in the CDR3. Germline trimming cut 5 bases from V and 4 bases from J; bases unmatched to any gene: 9. Germline-derived CDR1 and CDR2 are MGHRA and YSYEKL. The CDR3 protein is CASSGTSVGSDTQYF. CDR3 bases: TGCGCCAGCAGCGGCACTAGCGTTGGGTCAGATACGCAGTATTTT.

This clone showed up just once. CDR3 sequence: CASSSRTVYNEQFF. Here the CDR3 DNA reads TGTGCCAGTAGTTCGAGGACAGTTTACAATGAGCAGTTCTTC. The gene calls are TRBV19 and TRBJ2-1, with a tentative D call TRBD1 (6 bases). Trimming left V 5 bases short and J 4 bases short, with 12 bases between. Germline V gene lookup returns CDR1 LNHDA and CDR2 SQIVND (reference sequence). The CDR3 runs to 14 residues.

The chain joins TRBV2 to TRBJ2-3, with 7 bases fitting TRBD2. The V segment lost 4 bases and the J segment 5 bases; nucleotides outside the gene matches: 15. CDR1 and CDR2 from the germline V gene are SNHLY and FYNNEI. The CDR3 sequence is 17 residues long. CDR3 region: CASSAEVTSRLGDTQYF. The CDR3 nucleotides are TGTGCCAGCAGTGCGGAGGTGACTAGCCGTCTGGGAGATACGCAGTATTTT. Supplemented by reference TRBV2 and TRBJ2-3, the full variable domain reads EPEVTQTPSHQVTQMGQEVILRCVPISNHLYFYWYRQILGQKVEFLVSFYNNEISEKSEIFDDQFSVERPDGSNFTLKIRSTKLEDSAMYFCASSAEVTSRLGDTQYFGPGTRLTVL.

The V call is TRBV27, the J call TRBJ2-1; no definite D call. This CDR3 contains 13 residues. V was trimmed by 3 bases and J by 3 bases, leaving 6 bases between them. In germline, CDR1 is MNHEY, CDR2 SMNVEV (reference sequence). The CDR3, as DNA: TGTGCCAGCAGTTTCTATGGCTACAATGAGCAGTTCTTC. Residues: CASSFYGYNEQFF.

V and J are TRBV7-6 and TRBJ2-7; TRBD1 agrees at 12 bases. Unmatched junction bases numbered 7, after V lost 2 bases and J lost 5 bases. Germline V CDR1 and CDR2: SGHVS, FNYEAQ. The CDR3 has 16 residues. The CDR3, as DNA: TGTGCCAGCAGCTTACCCCGGGGACAGGGGGCAAACGAGCAGTACTTC. Translating it yields CASSLPRGQGANEQYF. Full variable domain (missing parts from reference TRBV7-6 and TRBJ2-7): GAGVSQSPRYKVTKRGQDVALRCDPISGHVSLYWYRQALGQGPEFLTYFNYEAQQDKSGLPNDRFSAERPEGSISTLTIQRTEQRDSAMYRCASSLPRGQGANEQYFGPGTRLTVT.

The count of this clone is one. The rearrangement joins TRBV25-1 to TRBJ2-5; a weak D match, TRBD2 (6 bases). V gave up 4 bases and J gave up 2 bases, with 11 bases separating them. The CDR3 loop spans 14 amino acids. The V gene's germline CDR1 is MGHDK and CDR2 SYGVNS. The CDR3 spells CASSGGDGQETQYF. Written as DNA, the CDR3 is TGTGCCAGCAGTGGGGGGGACGGTCAAGAGACCCAGTACTTC.